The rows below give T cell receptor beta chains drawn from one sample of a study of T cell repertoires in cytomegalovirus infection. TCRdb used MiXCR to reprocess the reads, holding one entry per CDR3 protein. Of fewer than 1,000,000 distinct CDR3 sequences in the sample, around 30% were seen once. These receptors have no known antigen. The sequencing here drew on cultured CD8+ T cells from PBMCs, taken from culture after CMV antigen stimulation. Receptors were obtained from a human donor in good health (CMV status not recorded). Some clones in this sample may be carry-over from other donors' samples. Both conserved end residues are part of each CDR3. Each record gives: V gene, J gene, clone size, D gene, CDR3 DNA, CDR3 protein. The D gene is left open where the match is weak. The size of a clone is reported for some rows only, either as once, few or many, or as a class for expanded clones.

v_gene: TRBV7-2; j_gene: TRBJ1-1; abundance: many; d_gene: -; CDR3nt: TGTGCCAGCAGCCAGGGGTTTGGAAACACTGAAGCTTTCTTT; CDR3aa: CASSQGFGNTEAFF
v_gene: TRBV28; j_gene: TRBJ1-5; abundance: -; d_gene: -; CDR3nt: TGTGCCAGCAGAACAGAGCGCCTCTTGCATCAGCCCCAGCATTTT; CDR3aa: CASRTERLLHQPQHF
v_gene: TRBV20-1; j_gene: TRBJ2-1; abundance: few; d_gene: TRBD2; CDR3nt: TGCAGTGCTTCCGATCTGAAGACTAGCGGGGGACTATTCCTTGATGAGCAGTTCTTC; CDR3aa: CSASDLKTSGGLFLDEQFF
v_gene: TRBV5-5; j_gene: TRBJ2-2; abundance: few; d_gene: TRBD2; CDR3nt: TGTGCCAGCAGCTTGTATCCGGGGGGGCCAACCGGGGAGCTGTTTTTT; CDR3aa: CASSLYPGGPTGELFF
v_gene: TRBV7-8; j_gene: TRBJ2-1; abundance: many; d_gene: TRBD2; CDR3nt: TGTGCCAGCAGCTTGGGCGAAGCGGGGTTCGGTGAGCAGTTCTTC; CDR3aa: CASSLGEAGFGEQFF
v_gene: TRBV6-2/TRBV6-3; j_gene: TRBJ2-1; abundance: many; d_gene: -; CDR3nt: TGTGCCAGCACCTCTTGGGGAAATGAGCAGTTCTTC; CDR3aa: CASTSWGNEQFF
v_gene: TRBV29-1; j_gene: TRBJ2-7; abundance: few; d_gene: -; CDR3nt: TGCAGCGTTGGGGAGGGGGCGAGGGAGCAGTACTTC; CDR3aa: CSVGEGAREQYF
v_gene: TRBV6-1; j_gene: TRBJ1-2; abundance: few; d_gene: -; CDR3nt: TGTGCCACGCCCCCGGGAGTGACACCTGGATACACCTTC; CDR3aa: CATPPGVTPGYTF
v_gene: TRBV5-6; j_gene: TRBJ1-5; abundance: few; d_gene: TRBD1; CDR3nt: TGTGCCAGCAGCGAGGCCTGGACAGGGGGTTATAGCAATCAGCCCCAGCATTTT; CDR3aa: CASSEAWTGGYSNQPQHF
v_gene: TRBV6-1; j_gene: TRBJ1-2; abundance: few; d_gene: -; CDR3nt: TGTGCCAGCAGTTCCGGACCCACCGATACTTTTCTGGGACCGCACTATGGCTACACCTTC; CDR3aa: CASSSGPTDTFLGPHYGYTF
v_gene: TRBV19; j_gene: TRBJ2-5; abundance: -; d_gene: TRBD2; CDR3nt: TGTGCCAGTAGTCCCTGGACTAGCGGCGGGGAGACCCAGTACTTC; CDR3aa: CASSPWTSGGETQYF
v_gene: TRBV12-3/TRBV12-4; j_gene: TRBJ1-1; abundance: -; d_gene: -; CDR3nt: TGTGCCAGCAGTTTAGAGACGGAGATGAACACTGAAGCTTTCTTT; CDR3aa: CASSLETEMNTEAFF
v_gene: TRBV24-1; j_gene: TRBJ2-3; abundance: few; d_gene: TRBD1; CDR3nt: TGTGCCACCAGTGATTACACAGGGGCAGATACGCAGTATTTT; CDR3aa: CATSDYTGADTQYF
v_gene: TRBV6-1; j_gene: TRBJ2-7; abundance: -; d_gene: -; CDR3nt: TGTGCCAGCAGTGAAAAGAGGCAGGGGTGGTACGAGCAGTACTTC; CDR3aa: CASSEKRQGWYEQYF
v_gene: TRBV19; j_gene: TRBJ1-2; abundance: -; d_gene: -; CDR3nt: TGTACCAGTAGGGCTCATGGCTACACCTTC; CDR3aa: CTSRAHGYTF
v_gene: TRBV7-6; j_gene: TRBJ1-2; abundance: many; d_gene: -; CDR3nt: TGTGCCAGCAGCTTATATGAACAGGGAATCATCGGGGGTGGCTACACCTTC; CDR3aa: CASSLYEQGIIGGGYTF
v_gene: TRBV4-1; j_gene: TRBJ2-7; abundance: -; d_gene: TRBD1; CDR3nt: TGCGCCAGCAGCCAAGATAGAGGACAGGGGATCTACGAGCAGTACTTC; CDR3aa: CASSQDRGQGIYEQYF
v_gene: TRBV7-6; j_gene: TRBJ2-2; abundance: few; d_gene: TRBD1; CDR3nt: TGTGCCAGCAGCTTAGAGACAGGGGACCCCGGGGAGCTGTTTTTT; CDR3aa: CASSLETGDPGELFF
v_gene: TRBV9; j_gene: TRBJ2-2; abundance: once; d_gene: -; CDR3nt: TGTGCCAGCAGCGCAGAGTTGGGGACCAACCGGGAGCTGTTTTTT; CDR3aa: CASSAELGTNRELFF
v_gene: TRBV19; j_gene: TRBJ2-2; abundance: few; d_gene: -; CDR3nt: TGTGCCAGTAGCCACAGGAGAACACGCACCGGGGAGCTGTTTTTT; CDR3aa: CASSHRRTRTGELFF
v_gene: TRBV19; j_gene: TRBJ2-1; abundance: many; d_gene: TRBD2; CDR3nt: TGTGCCAGCAGCCTCGCGGGAGTGTACAATGAGCAGTTCTTC; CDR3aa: CASSLAGVYNEQFF
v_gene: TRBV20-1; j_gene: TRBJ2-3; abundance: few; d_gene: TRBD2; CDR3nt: TGCAGTGCTCCGGGGAGCGGGGGGGCGACAGATACGCAGTATTTT; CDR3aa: CSAPGSGGATDTQYF
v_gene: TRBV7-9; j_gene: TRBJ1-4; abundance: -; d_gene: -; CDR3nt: TGTGCCAGCAGCCAGAACCAGGACAGACCAAATGAAAAACTGTTTTTT; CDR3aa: CASSQNQDRPNEKLFF
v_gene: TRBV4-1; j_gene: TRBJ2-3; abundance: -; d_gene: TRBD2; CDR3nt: TGCGCCAGCAGCCAAGGGAAGGGGACTAGCGGGAATGGCTTAGATACGCAGTATTTT; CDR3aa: CASSQGKGTSGNGLDTQYF
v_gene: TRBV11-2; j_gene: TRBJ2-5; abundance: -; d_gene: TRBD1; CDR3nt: TGTGCCAGCAGCCCATACCCGGGACAGGGTAAAAAGACCCAGTACTTC; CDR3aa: CASSPYPGQGKKTQYF
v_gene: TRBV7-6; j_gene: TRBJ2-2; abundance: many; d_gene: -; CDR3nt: TGTGCCAGCAGCTCGTGGGACGCCACGAACACCGGGGAGCTGTTTTTT; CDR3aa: CASSSWDATNTGELFF
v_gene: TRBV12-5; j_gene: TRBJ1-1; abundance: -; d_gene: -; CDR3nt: TGTGCTAGTGGTCCTCCGGACAGGAACACTGAAGCTTTCTTT; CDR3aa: CASGPPDRNTEAFF
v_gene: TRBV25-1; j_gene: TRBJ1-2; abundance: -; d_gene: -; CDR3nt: TGTGCCAGCAGTGGACTGACAGGTCGGGACTATGGCTACACCTTC; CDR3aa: CASSGLTGRDYGYTF
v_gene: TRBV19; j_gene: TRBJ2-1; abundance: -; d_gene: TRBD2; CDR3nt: TGTGCCAGTATCCCGAGGGGTAGCGGGGCGACGAGATACAATGAGCAGTTCTTC; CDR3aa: CASIPRGSGATRYNEQFF
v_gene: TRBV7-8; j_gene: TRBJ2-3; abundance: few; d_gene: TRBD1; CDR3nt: TGTGCCAGCAGCGCCACAGGGGGCTGGGCAGATACGCAGTATTTT; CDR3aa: CASSATGGWADTQYF
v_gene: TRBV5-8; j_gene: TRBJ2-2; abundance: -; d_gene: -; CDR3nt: TGTGCCAGCAGCCCCTCCAGGAGTGGTCCCGGGGAGCTGTTTTTT; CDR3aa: CASSPSRSGPGELFF
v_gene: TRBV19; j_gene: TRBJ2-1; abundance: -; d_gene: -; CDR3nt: TGTGCCAGTAGTCTCAAGGGGACCAATTTCTACAATGAGCAGTTCTTC; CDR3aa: CASSLKGTNFYNEQFF
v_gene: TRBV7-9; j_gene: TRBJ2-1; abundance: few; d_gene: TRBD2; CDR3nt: TGTGCCAGCAGCTTACTAGCGGGGACGCTCTTC; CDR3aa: CASSLLAGTLF
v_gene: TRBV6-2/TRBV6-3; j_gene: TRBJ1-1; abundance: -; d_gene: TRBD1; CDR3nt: TGTGCCAGCAGTGACCGGGACAGGGGGCGAACTGAAGCTTTCTTT; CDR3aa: CASSDRDRGRTEAFF
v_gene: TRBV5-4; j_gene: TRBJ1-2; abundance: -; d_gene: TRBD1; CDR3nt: TGTGCCAGCAGCCCCGGGACAGTAGGCTACACCTTC; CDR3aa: CASSPGTVGYTF
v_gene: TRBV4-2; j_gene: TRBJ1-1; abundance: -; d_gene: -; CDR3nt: TGTGCCAGCAGCCAAGATCAAGGGCTTGGGACTGAAGCTTTCTTT; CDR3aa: CASSQDQGLGTEAFF
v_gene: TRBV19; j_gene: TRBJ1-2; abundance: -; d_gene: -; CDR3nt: TGTGCCAACCCGGGACACCAAAACTATGGCTACACCTTC; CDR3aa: CANPGHQNYGYTF
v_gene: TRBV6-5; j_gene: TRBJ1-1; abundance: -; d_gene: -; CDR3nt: TGTGCCAGCAGTAGGGGGGAAGCTTTCTTT; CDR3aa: CASSRGEAFF
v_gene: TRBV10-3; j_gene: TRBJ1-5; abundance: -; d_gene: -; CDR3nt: TGTGCCATCAGTGGGGCCGGCAATCAGCCCCAGCATTTT; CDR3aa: CAISGAGNQPQHF
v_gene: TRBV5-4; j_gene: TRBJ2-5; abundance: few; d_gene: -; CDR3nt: TGTGCCAGCAACCCGGGTGGAGAGACCCAGTACTTC; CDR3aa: CASNPGGETQYF
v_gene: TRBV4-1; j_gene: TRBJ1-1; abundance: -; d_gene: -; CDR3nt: TGCGCCAGCAGCCAAGACCCCCTCGGTCTAACTGAAGCTTTCTTT; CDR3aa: CASSQDPLGLTEAFF
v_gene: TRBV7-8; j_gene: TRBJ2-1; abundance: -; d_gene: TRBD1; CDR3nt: TGTGCCAGCAACTTGGGACAGGGGAGGGGCAATGAGCAGTTCTTC; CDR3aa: CASNLGQGRGNEQFF
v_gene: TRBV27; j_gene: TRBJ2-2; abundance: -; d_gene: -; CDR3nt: TGTGCCAGCAAGCAGGGGACCGGGACGTGGAGGACCGGGGAGCTGTTTTTT; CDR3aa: CASKQGTGTWRTGELFF
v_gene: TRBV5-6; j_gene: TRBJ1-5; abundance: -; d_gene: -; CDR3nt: TGTGCCAGCAGCTTGGCCGGGGGATTGGGCAATCAGCCCCAGCATTTT; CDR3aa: CASSLAGGLGNQPQHF
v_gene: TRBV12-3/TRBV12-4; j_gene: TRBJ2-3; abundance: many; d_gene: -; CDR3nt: TGTGCCAGCAGTATTAGGGTATCTGGCACAGATACGCAGTATTTT; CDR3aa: CASSIRVSGTDTQYF
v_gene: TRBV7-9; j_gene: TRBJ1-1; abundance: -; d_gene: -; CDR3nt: TGTGCCAGCAGCATCGACCCGGTTGAAGCTTTCTTT; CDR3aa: CASSIDPVEAFF
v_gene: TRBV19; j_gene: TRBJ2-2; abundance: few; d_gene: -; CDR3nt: TGTGCCAGTACCCAATTAAGAAGGGTCCGGGCCACCGGGGAGCTGTTTTTT; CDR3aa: CASTQLRRVRATGELFF
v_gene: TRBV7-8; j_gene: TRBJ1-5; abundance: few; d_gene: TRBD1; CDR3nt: TGTGCCAGCAGCCCGGGACAGGGGGCGAGTCAGCCCCAGCATTTT; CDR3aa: CASSPGQGASQPQHF
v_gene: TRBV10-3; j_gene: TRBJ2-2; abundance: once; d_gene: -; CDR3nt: TGTGCCATCACACTTTACACCGGGGAGCTGTTTTTT; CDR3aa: CAITLYTGELFF